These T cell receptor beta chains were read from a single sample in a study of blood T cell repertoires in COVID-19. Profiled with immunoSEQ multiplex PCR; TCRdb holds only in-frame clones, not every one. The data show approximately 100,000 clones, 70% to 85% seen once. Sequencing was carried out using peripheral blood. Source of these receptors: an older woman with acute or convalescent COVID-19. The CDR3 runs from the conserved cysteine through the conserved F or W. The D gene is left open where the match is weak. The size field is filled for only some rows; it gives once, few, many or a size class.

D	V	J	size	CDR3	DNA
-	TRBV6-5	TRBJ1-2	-	CASSYISNYGYTF	TGTGCCAGCAGTTACATCTCTAACTATGGCTACACCTTC
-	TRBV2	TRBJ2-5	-	CASSDLGQDLGTQYF	TGTGCCAGCAGTGACCTGGGACAAGACCTTGGAACCCAGTACTTC
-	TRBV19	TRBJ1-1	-	CASIVSGQNTEAFF	TGTGCCAGTATAGTTTCAGGCCAGAACACTGAAGCTTTCTTT
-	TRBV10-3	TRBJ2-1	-	CAISPPLADNEQFF	TGTGCCATCAGTCCTCCTTTGGCGGACAATGAGCAGTTCTTC
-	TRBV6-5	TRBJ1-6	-	CASSADWDSPLHF	TGTGCCAGCAGCGCCGACTGGGATTCACCCCTCCACTTT
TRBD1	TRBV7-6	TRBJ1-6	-	CASSLWTGENSPLHF	TGTGCCAGCAGCCTATGGACAGGGGAAAATTCACCCCTCCACTTT
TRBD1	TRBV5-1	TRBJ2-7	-	CASSSQGASYEQYF	TGCGCCAGCAGCTCTCAGGGGGCCAGCTACGAGCAGTACTTC
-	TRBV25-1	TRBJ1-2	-	CASSGGMSYGYTF	TGTGCCAGCAGTGGAGGGATGAGCTATGGCTACACCTTC
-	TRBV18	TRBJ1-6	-	CASSPGTPDPLHF	TGTGCCAGCTCACCCGGGACACCTGACCCCCTCCACTTT
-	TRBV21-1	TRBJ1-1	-	CASSKDRGTTNEMNTEAFF	TGTGCCAGCAGCAAGGACAGGGGAACAACAAATGAGATGAACACTGAAGCTTTCTTT
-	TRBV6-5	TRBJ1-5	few	CASSYRASNQPQHF	TGTGCCAGCAGTTATAGAGCTAGCAATCAGCCCCAGCATTTT
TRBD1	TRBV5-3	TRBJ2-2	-	CARSLGTPGQGPTNTGELFF	TGTGCCAGAAGCTTGGGGACCCCGGGACAGGGGCCTACGAACACCGGGGAGCTGTTTTTT
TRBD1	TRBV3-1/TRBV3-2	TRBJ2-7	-	CASSEGQGVSYEQYF	TGTGCCAGCAGCGAAGGACAGGGTGTATCCTACGAGCAGTACTTC
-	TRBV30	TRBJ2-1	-	CAWRGTGFNEQFF	TGTGCCTGGAGGGGTACCGGGTTCAATGAGCAGTTCTTC
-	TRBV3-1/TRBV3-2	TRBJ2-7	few	CASSQDRRTTYEQYF	TGTGCCAGCAGCCAAGATCGCAGGACTACTTACGAGCAGTACTTC
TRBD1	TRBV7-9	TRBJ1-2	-	CASSWDRVGYGYTF	TGTGCCAGCAGCTGGGACAGGGTGGGCTATGGCTACACCTTC
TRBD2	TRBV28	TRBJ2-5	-	CASSFLPGAGGAQETQYF	TGTGCCAGCAGTTTCCTCCCTGGGGCGGGAGGTGCACAAGAGACCCAGTACTTC
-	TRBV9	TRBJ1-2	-	CASSAGLNRDYGYTF	TGTGCCAGCAGCGCGGGACTGAATCGTGACTATGGCTACACCTTC
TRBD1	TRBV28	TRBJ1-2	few	CASSGVGGQPTDGYTF	TGTGCCAGCAGCGGGGTAGGGGGACAGCCGACGGATGGCTACACCTTC
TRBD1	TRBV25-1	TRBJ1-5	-	CASSENRDRGLSQPQHF	TGTGCCAGCAGTGAAAATAGGGACAGGGGGCTGAGTCAGCCCCAGCATTTT
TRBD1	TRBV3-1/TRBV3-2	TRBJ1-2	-	CASSPWDSLFYGYTF	TGTGCCAGCAGCCCATGGGACAGTCTATTTTATGGCTACACCTTC
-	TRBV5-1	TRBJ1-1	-	CASSLAVNTEAFF	TGCGCCAGCAGCTTGGCGGTGAACACTGAAGCTTTCTTT
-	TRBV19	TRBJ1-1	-	CASSMGNTNTEAFF	TGTGCCAGTAGTATGGGCAATACGAACACTGAAGCTTTCTTT
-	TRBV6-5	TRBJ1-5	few	CASSFDRLNQPQHF	TGTGCCAGCAGTTTCGACAGACTCAATCAGCCCCAGCATTTT
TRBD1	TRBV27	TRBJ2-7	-	CASRQGANYEQYF	TGTGCCAGCAGGCAGGGGGCGAACTACGAGCAGTACTTC
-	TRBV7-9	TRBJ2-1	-	CASSPRLVHSYNEQFF	TGTGCCAGCAGCCCCCGACTAGTGCACTCCTACAATGAGCAGTTCTTC
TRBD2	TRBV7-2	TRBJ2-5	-	CASSLRLAGKTETQYF	TGTGCCAGCAGCCTTAGACTAGCGGGTAAAACAGAGACCCAGTACTTC
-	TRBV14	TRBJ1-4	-	CASSQGGFKLFF	TGTGCCAGCAGCCAAGGAGGATTTAAACTGTTTTTT
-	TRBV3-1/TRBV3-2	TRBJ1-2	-	CASSQGLSNYGYTF	TGTGCCAGCAGCCAAGGTTTATCTAACTATGGCTACACCTTC
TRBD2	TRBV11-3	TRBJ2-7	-	CASSTGAGGTSIHEQYF	TGTGCCAGCAGCACAGGGGCAGGCGGGACTAGCATCCACGAGCAGTACTTC
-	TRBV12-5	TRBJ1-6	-	CASGRDTNSPLHF	TGTGCTAGTGGAAGGGACACAAATTCACCCCTCCACTTT
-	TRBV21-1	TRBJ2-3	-	CARGSRQGGSGDTQYF	TGTGCCAGAGGTAGCAGGCAGGGAGGGTCCGGAGATACGCAGTATTTT
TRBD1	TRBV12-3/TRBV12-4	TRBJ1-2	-	CASRGQGNYGYTF	TGTGCCAGCAGGGGACAGGGGAACTATGGCTACACCTTC
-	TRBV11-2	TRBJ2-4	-	CASSLERLAKNIQYF	TGTGCCAGCAGCTTAGAAAGACTAGCCAAAAACATTCAGTACTTC
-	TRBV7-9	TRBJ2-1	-	CASSLAGQFVEQFF	TGTGCCAGCAGCTTAGCCGGACAGTTCGTAGAGCAGTTCTTC
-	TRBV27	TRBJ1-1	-	CASSGTLTGMNTEAFF	TGTGCCAGCAGTGGGACATTAACTGGGATGAACACTGAAGCTTTCTTT
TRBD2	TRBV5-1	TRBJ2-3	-	CASSWSTLAGGSTDTQYF	TGCGCCAGCAGCTGGTCAACACTAGCGGGGGGGAGCACAGATACGCAGTATTTT